This is a list of T cell receptor beta chains from one sample in a study of neurological immune-mediated disorders. TCRdb reprocessed the 5' RACE reads via MiXCR and lists one record per CDR3 protein. The table records about 80,000 distinct CDR3 sequences, less than 5.5% of them present only once. Source material: PBMCs. The source of these receptors is a woman aged 30 to 39 with multiple sclerosis. Each CDR3 is given with its conserved first and last residue. Each record gives: D gene, V gene, J gene, clone size, CDR3 protein, CDR3 DNA. The D gene is left open where the match is weak. Size values are once, few and many counts, or a class for expanded clones, and some rows have none.

NA	TRBV15	TRBJ2-1	many	CATSRELDFEQFF	TGTGCCACCAGCAGAGAGCTCGATTTTGAGCAGTTCTTC
NA	TRBV9	TRBJ1-5	many	CASSVGGGLQPQHF	TGTGCCAGCAGCGTAGGCGGGGGCCTTCAGCCCCAGCATTTT
NA	TRBV6-6	TRBJ2-7	many	CASSSAYEQYF	TGTGCCAGCAGTTCAGCTTACGAGCAGTACTTC
NA	TRBV2	TRBJ2-2	many	CASSEGTTNTGELFF	TGTGCCAGCAGTGAAGGGACAACGAACACCGGGGAGCTGTTTTTT
NA	TRBV5-6	TRBJ2-1	many	CASSSILREAYNEQFF	TGTGCCAGCAGCTCTATATTAAGGGAGGCCTACAATGAGCAGTTCTTC
TRBD1	TRBV24-1	TRBJ2-7	many	CATSVGTGVSYEQYF	TGTGCCACCAGTGTCGGGACAGGGGTCTCCTACGAGCAGTACTTC
TRBD1	TRBV7-9	TRBJ2-7	many	CASSFPGQGYEQYF	TGTGCCAGCAGCTTCCCGGGACAGGGCTACGAGCAGTACTTC
NA	TRBV14	TRBJ2-7	many	CASSPDVWATEQYF	TGTGCCAGCAGCCCCGATGTCTGGGCCACGGAGCAGTACTTC
NA	TRBV28	TRBJ1-4	many	CASTGLYEKLFF	TGTGCCAGCACCGGGTTATATGAAAAACTGTTTTTT
NA	TRBV20-1	TRBJ1-1	NA	CSASGGPLWSTEAFF	TGCAGTGCTAGCGGGGGACCCTTATGGAGCACTGAAGCTTTCTTT
NA	TRBV12-3/TRBV12-4	TRBJ2-2	many	CASSLGGAVGELFF	TGTGCCAGCAGTTTAGGGGGGGCTGTCGGGGAGCTGTTTTTT
NA	TRBV7-2	TRBJ2-7	many	CASSSPPGEQYF	TGTGCCAGCAGCTCCCCGCCGGGCGAGCAGTACTTC
TRBD1	TRBV24-1	TRBJ2-2	NA	CATSDAGQVTGELFF	TGTGCCACCAGTGACGCGGGACAGGTCACCGGGGAGCTGTTTTTT
NA	TRBV5-1	TRBJ1-1	many	CASSPRPGPNTEAFF	TGCGCCAGCAGCCCCCGGCCAGGCCCGAACACTGAAGCTTTCTTT
TRBD1	TRBV10-1	TRBJ2-1	many	CASSPGTGISYNEQFF	TGCGCCAGCAGCCCCGGGACAGGGATCTCCTACAATGAGCAGTTCTTC
TRBD2	TRBV14	TRBJ2-7	many	CASSPLAGVGTEQYF	TGTGCCAGCAGCCCACTAGCGGGAGTCGGGACCGAGCAGTACTTC
NA	TRBV2	TRBJ2-1	NA	CASSESVVEFF	TGTGCCAGCAGTGAGTCGGTGGTCGAGTTCTTC
NA	TRBV7-2	TRBJ2-2	many	CASTSAGRGGGELFF	TGTGCCAGCACCTCTGCTGGACGGGGCGGCGGGGAGCTGTTTTTT
NA	TRBV7-9	TRBJ1-2	many	CASSPPGYGYTF	TGTGCCAGCAGCCCTCCGGGGTATGGCTACACCTTC
NA	TRBV20-1	TRBJ2-1	few	CTVAESSYNEQFF	TGCACCGTAGCGGAAAGCTCCTACAATGAGCAGTTCTTC
NA	TRBV5-5	TRBJ2-5	many	CASSLGRGVETQYF	TGTGCCAGCAGCTTGGGGCGAGGCGTCGAGACCCAGTACTTC
NA	TRBV20-1	TRBJ2-2	NA	CSARTPYGTGELFF	TGCAGTGCTAGGACCCCTTATGGCACCGGGGAGCTGTTTTTT
NA	TRBV19	TRBJ2-2	NA	CASRARNANTGELFF	TGTGCCAGTAGAGCGAGGAACGCGAACACCGGGGAGCTGTTTTTT
TRBD1	TRBV20-1	TRBJ1-6	many	CSARVRGPLYSPLHF	TGCAGTGCTAGAGTGAGGGGGCCCTTATATTCACCCCTCCACTTT
TRBD2	TRBV20-1	TRBJ2-1	many	CSAKSSSGGAFEQFF	TGCAGTGCTAAGAGTAGTAGCGGGGGGGCCTTTGAGCAGTTCTTC
NA	TRBV11-3	TRBJ2-7	NA	CASSLAAGSDEQYF	TGTGCCAGCAGCTTAGCTGCGGGGTCGGACGAGCAGTACTTC
NA	TRBV5-1	TRBJ1-1	many	CASSRIPETGIEAFF	TGCGCCAGCAGCCGCATTCCCGAAACAGGTATTGAAGCTTTCTTT
NA	TRBV6-5	TRBJ1-5	many	CASSYSNRGNQPQHF	TGTGCCAGCAGTTACTCGAACAGGGGCAATCAGCCCCAGCATTTT
TRBD1	TRBV3-1	TRBJ2-2	many	CASSQRGRFGRPEANTGELFF	TGTGCCAGCAGCCAGAGGGGGCGGTTTGGGCGTCCTGAAGCGAACACCGGGGAGCTGTTTTTT
NA	TRBV5-1	TRBJ1-1	many	CASSPGPGLIEAFF	TGCGCCAGCAGCCCGGGACCGGGGCTAATTGAAGCTTTCTTT
TRBD2	TRBV27	TRBJ2-1	many	CASSFSSGSYEQFF	TGTGCCAGCAGTTTTAGTAGCGGGAGTTATGAGCAGTTCTTC
TRBD1	TRBV20-1	TRBJ1-5	many	CSAAGGGGFQPQHF	TGCAGTGCTGCAGGGGGCGGCGGTTTTCAGCCCCAGCATTTT
NA	TRBV4-1	TRBJ2-2	NA	CASSHGTPRDTGELFF	TGCGCCAGCAGCCACGGGACTCCCCGAGACACCGGGGAGCTGTTTTTT
TRBD2	TRBV28	TRBJ2-7	many	CASRTSTEQYF	TGTGCCAGCAGGACTAGCACCGAGCAGTACTTC
NA	TRBV20-1	TRBJ2-7	many	CSAIKGLGYEQYF	TGCAGCGCCATCAAGGGATTGGGCTACGAGCAGTACTTC
TRBD1	TRBV19	TRBJ1-5	NA	CASRDRTRGNQPQHF	TGTGCCAGTAGGGACAGGACGCGCGGCAATCAGCCCCAGCATTTT
TRBD2	TRBV19	TRBJ2-4	many	CASSRTSGSTTAKNIQYF	TGTGCCAGTAGTCGGACTAGCGGGAGTACTACGGCCAAAAACATTCAGTACTTC
NA	TRBV9	TRBJ2-5	many	CASSLWGGGAETQYF	TGTGCCAGCAGCCTATGGGGTGGGGGTGCGGAGACCCAGTACTTC
NA	TRBV20-1	TRBJ2-1	NA	CSASSGTRPDNEQFF	TGCAGTGCTAGCTCCGGGACCCGACCCGACAATGAGCAGTTCTTC
NA	TRBV4-1	TRBJ2-2	few	CASSPTWGPGELFF	TGCGCCAGCAGCCCTACCTGGGGCCCCGGGGAGCTGTTTTTT
TRBD1	TRBV10-3	TRBJ2-5	many	CAISSTGKEETQYF	TGTGCCATCAGCTCGACAGGGAAGGAGGAGACCCAGTACTTC